This TCR beta chain is drawn from a study of Graves' ophthalmopathy and Graves' hyperthyroidism. As regards this clonotype: Its specificity is not known.

From RNA, the CDR3 regions of TCR beta chains were amplified and sequenced. HTBI primers primed a first-round RT-PCR, and a second-round multiplex PCR followed. One entry per CDR3 protein, called by TCRdb with MiXCR from the multiplex PCR reads. The data contain more than 300,000 distinct CDR3 sequences, approximately 17% of them singletons. Additional autoimmune diseases, uncontrolled infections, pregnancy or lactation disqualified patients. Findings and caveats of the study: In predicting ophthalmopathy progression, the model reached approximately 71% sensitivity and around 72% specificity.

The clonotype was recovered from an adult woman with stable Graves' hyperthyroidism. The specimen sequenced was peripheral blood.

CDR3 bases: TGTGCCAGCAGCTTTCATGGACAGGGTTTGGACACTGAAGCTTTCTTT. Amino acids: CASSFHGQGLDTEAFF. The chain joins TRBV7-3 to TRBJ1-1, with TRBD1 identical over 8 bases. The V segment lost 3 bases and the J segment 3 bases; nucleotides outside the gene matches: 9. Germline V gives CDR1 SGHTA, CDR2 FQGTGA. The CDR3 length is 16 residues.